This T cell receptor beta chain was sequenced in a study of preoperative IRX-2 immunotherapy in early breast cancer. Libraries were prepared by immunoSEQ multiplex PCR; TCRdb keeps only in-frame clonotypes and omits some of them. The data show roughly 62,000 clones, approximately 93% seen once. Treatment noted: preoperative locoregional IRX-2 cytokine immunotherapy. This clone was counted once. This CDR3 spans 14 amino acids. V lost 3 bases to trimming and J lost 10 bases; unmatched junction nucleotides: 8. Germline CDR1 reads SQVTM; CDR2 reads ANQGSEA. The sample was gathered from a patient treated with IRX-2 immunotherapy. The receptor comes from a human donor with breast cancer. This chain joins TRBV29-1 and TRBJ1-6; 8 bases agree with TRBD1. Here the CDR3 reads CSVDLDREPSPLHF. Written as DNA, the CDR3 is TGCAGCGTTGACCTGGACAGGGAGCCGTCACCCCTCCACTTT.